Listed here is a single T cell receptor (beta chain). This specimen belongs to a study of blood T cell repertoires in COVID-19. Study in general: There were acute and convalescent COVID-19 samples, and they came from the United States, Italy and Spain.

Seattle cases were enrolled at active infection and followed longitudinally. TCRdb keeps only in-frame clones here, not all; method: immunoSEQ multiplex PCR. The table has 200,000 to 250,000 clones, around 90% seen once. The CDR3 runs 20 residues. With 3 bases clipped from V and 3 bases from J, the junction kept 20 bases outside the gene matches. Germline V gene lookup returns CDR1 LNHDA and CDR2 SQIVND (reference sequence). J is TRBJ1-2 and V is TRBV19, with 9 bases aligning to TRBD1. The clonotype originates from a man aged 25 to 40 with COVID-19, enrolled during active disease. The sample consisted of peripheral blood. CDR3 amino acids: CASSIKWGPDWTGEYYGYTF. The CDR3 DNA follows: TGTGCCAGTAGTATTAAGTGGGGGCCCGACTGGACAGGGGAATACTATGGCTACACCTTC.